This TCR beta chain was sequenced for a study of T-cell memory formation after mild COVID-19. Study as a whole: Clusters were largely donor specific.

The CDR3 consists of 15 residues. CDR1 is MNHNY and CDR2 is SVGAGI in the germline V gene (reference sequence). J lost 6 bases, V lost 2 bases, and 6 bases had no gene match. Study findings and constraints: The pre-infection memory compartment contained some responding clones, suggesting cross-reactive memory joined.

Many counts were recorded for this clonotype. Its antigen is currently unknown. 5'RACE primed at constant segments yielded TCR alpha and TCR beta cDNA libraries bearing sample barcodes and UMIs. In TCRdb, the 5' RACE reads were re-called with MiXCR into one record per CDR3 protein. The sample shows about 27,000 distinct CDR3 sequences, approximately 7.4% of them seen only once. This clonotype was obtained from an adult woman who had mild COVID-19 (a few samples of this study predate the infection). Cell type and time point are not known. Sequencing was done on a sample of PBMCs or a T cell subset sorted from them (not recorded which). The chain has TRBV6-6 and TRBJ1-1, with TRBD1 matching over 10 bases. The CDR3 region is CASSYPGTGVPEAFF. The CDR3 region has the DNA TGTGCCAGCAGTTACCCGGGGACAGGGGTCCCTGAAGCTTTCTTT.